The 24 T cell receptor beta chains listed next were all sequenced from one sample in a study of T cell changes during pregnancy in multiple sclerosis. Here immunoSEQ multiplex PCR was the method, and the copy in TCRdb shows in-frame clones only, minus some. Among 50,000 to 75,000 clones listed, about nine tenths were seen once. The material was peripheral blood, obtained in the third trimester of pregnancy. These receptors originate from a female donor in good health, enrolled as a control in a pregnancy study.

V and J are TRBV6-1 and TRBJ1-2; 8 bases map to TRBD1. Germline V gene sequence: CDR1 MNHNS, CDR2 SASEGT. CDR3 size: 13 residues. V was pared by 4 bases and J by 3 bases, with 1 base of the junction left unmatched. CDR3 bases: TGTGCCAGCAGTGTGACAGGGGACTATGGCTACACCTTC. Its translation is CASSVTGDYGYTF.

The rearrangement joins TRBV7-2 to TRBJ1-2; 8 bases agree with TRBD1. V shed 6 bases, J shed 3 bases, and the junction held 3 bases outside the gene matches. The CDR3 runs 13 residues. Germline values: CDR1 SGHTA, CDR2 FQGNSA. The CDR3 is CASRQTGDYGYTF. CDR3 sequence (DNA): TGTGCCAGCAGACAGACAGGGGACTATGGCTACACCTTC.

The chain uses TRBV14 and TRBJ1-1, with D perhaps TRBD1 (6 bases). The V end lost 4 bases, the J end lost 8 bases, and 17 bases lay between the germline ends. CDR1 and CDR2 (germline): SGHDN, FVKESK. CDR3 size: 14 residues. The CDR3 DNA reads as TGTGCCAGCAGCCGCAGGGGTCTCTGGGTAGAAGCTTTCTTT. Protein product: CASSRRGLWVEAFF.

The V call is TRBV28, the J call TRBJ2-1, with 12 bases identical to TRBD2. J gave up 7 bases and V 4 bases, and 5 bases lay outside the gene matches. CDR1 and CDR2 (germline): MDHEN, SYDVKM. The CDR3 runs to 15 residues. In DNA, the CDR3 is TGTGCCAGCAGTTCACTAGCGGGGGGTTTAAATGAGCAGTTCTTC. It is translated as CASSSLAGGLNEQFF.

This chain joins TRBV19 and TRBJ1-3; 8 nucleotides line up with TRBD1. The CDR3 covers 14 residues. CDR1 is LNHDA, CDR2 SQIVND, per germline (reference sequence). J gave up 4 bases and V 5 bases, and 4 bases lay outside the gene matches. CDR3 region: CASSSRGLGNTIYF. CDR3 bases: TGTGCCAGTAGTTCCAGGGGGCTCGGAAACACCATATATTTT.

CDR3 sequence (DNA): TGTGCCAGCAGTCCTTGGACAGGGGTTTTCACAGATACGCAGTATTTT. It encodes CASSPWTGVFTDTQYF. This chain joins TRBV2 and TRBJ2-3; 9 nucleotides align to TRBD1. Germline V gene data show CDR1 as SNHLY and CDR2 as FYNNEI. The CDR3 covers 16 residues. V gave up 5 bases and J gave up 2 bases; unmatched junction bases: 8.

The rearrangement links TRBV5-4 to TRBJ2-3; 10 bases align to TRBD2. The CDR3 is made up of 17 amino acids. CDR1 is SGHNT and CDR2 is YYREEE in the germline V gene (reference sequence). The junction had 5 bases not matched to a gene; V was cut back by 0 bases and J by 1 base. The CDR3 protein is CASSLGASGSGTDTQYF. Here the CDR3 DNA reads TGTGCCAGCAGCTTGGGGGCTAGCGGGAGTGGCACAGATACGCAGTATTTT.

The chain employs TRBV7-6 and TRBJ2-1, with D tentatively TRBD2 (5 bases). The CDR3 length is 17 residues. Per the germline V gene, CDR1 is SGHVS and CDR2 is FNYEAQ. V lost 0 bases, J lost 0 bases, and 12 bases lay in between. The CDR3 region has the DNA TGTGCCAGCAGCTTAGCGCCGGGAACGAGCTCCTACAATGAGCAGTTCTTC. Translating gives CASSLAPGTSSYNEQFF.

This chain joins TRBV6-1 and TRBJ2-3; D not resolved. Germline CDR1 reads MNHNS; CDR2 reads SASEGT. V was trimmed by 2 bases and J by 0 bases, leaving 12 bases between them. CDR3 length equals 16 residues. The CDR3 nucleotides are TGTGCCAGCAGTGAAAGTCTTGGCCGAAGCACAGATACGCAGTATTTT. It translates to CASSESLGRSTDTQYF.

The rearrangement joins TRBV27 to TRBJ2-3; D not certain. Trimming pared 5 bases from V and 4 bases from J, leaving 7 bases between. The CDR3 is 12 residues long. The germline gives CDR1 MNHEY, CDR2 SMNVEV (reference sequence). The CDR3 region has the DNA TGTGCCAGCAGTCCCACTGCAGATACGCAGTATTTT. Translation: CASSPTADTQYF.

V is TRBV19 and J is TRBJ2-3; 8 bases are a match to TRBD2. CDR3 size: 16 residues. The junction had 7 bases not matched to a gene; V was cut back by 5 bases and J by 0 bases. Per the germline V gene, CDR1 is LNHDA and CDR2 is SQIVND (reference sequence). DNA for the CDR3: TGTGCCAGTAGTGTCCCGGGGGGGGAGAGCACAGATACGCAGTATTTT. Protein product: CASSVPGGESTDTQYF.

The chain employs TRBV9 and TRBJ1-1; TRBD1 agrees at 7 bases. Germline assignment: CDR1 SGDLS and CDR2 YYNGEE. The length of the CDR3 is 16 residues. J gave up 1 base and V 4 bases, and 10 bases lay outside the gene matches. CDR3 DNA: TGTGCCAGCAGCTACCAGGCCGGGACAGCGAACACTGAAGCTTTCTTT. Encoded protein: CASSYQAGTANTEAFF.

This clone was recorded once. The chain links TRBV6-1 to TRBJ2-7; 7 bases are a match to TRBD2. The germline V gene encodes CDR1 MNHNS and CDR2 SASEGT. Trimming cost V 2 bases and J 3 bases; bases outside gene matches: 7. The length of the CDR3 is 15 residues. CDR3: CASSEYGGEIYEQYF. The CDR3 DNA follows: TGTGCCAGCAGTGAATATGGGGGGGAAATCTACGAGCAGTACTTC.

The rearrangement joins TRBV4-1 to TRBJ1-1; D ambiguous. V lost 0 bases and J lost 1, with 6 bases in between. The germline CDR1 and CDR2 sequences are MGHRA and YSYEKL. The CDR3 has 14 residues. The CDR3 sequence is CASSQDFGNTEAFF. The CDR3 bases are TGCGCCAGCAGCCAAGATTTCGGGAACACTGAAGCTTTCTTT.

The J gene is TRBJ2-1, the V gene TRBV11-2, with 7 bases that match TRBD2. Germline CDR1 and CDR2: SGHAT and FQNNGV. The CDR3 spans 16 residues. The ends lost 0 bases at V and 4 bases at J; junction bases unmatched: 6. This chain's CDR3 is CASSLDGAGPYNEQFF. The CDR3 DNA sequence: TGTGCCAGCAGCTTAGATGGAGCGGGACCTTACAATGAGCAGTTCTTC.

This clone appeared a single time. The chain is built from TRBV19 and TRBJ1-2; TRBD1 agrees at 7 bases. The CDR3 runs 12 residues. The V gene end was trimmed by 7 bases and the J gene end by 5 bases; junction bases not matched to a gene: 4. CDR1 and CDR2 (germline): LNHDA, SQIVND (reference sequence). The CDR3 spells CASTDRRYGYTF. The CDR3 nucleotides are TGTGCCAGTACGGACAGGAGGTATGGCTACACCTTC. Filled out from reference TRBV19 and TRBJ1-2, the complete variable domain reads DGGITQSPKYLFRKEGQNVTLSCEQNLNHDAMYWYRQDPGQGLRLIYYSQIVNDFQKGDIAEGYSVSREKKESFPLTVTSAQKNPTAFYLCASTDRRYGYTFGSGTRLTVV.

The chain combines TRBV7-2 with TRBJ1-4, with a weak D call TRBD1 (6 bases). V lost 4 bases and J 5 bases, leaving 17 bases between the germline ends. CDR3 size: 16 residues. Germline CDR1 is SGHTA and CDR2 is FQGNSA. The CDR3 nucleotides are TGTGCCAGCAGCTCGGGGGGCAATTTTGGGAATGAAAAACTGTTTTTT. Amino acid sequence: CASSSGGNFGNEKLFF.

Here the CDR3 DNA reads TGTGCCAGTATAGATCCGGGACAGGGCTCCAGGCAGTACTTC. Its protein product is CASIDPGQGSRQYF. The chain joins TRBV2 to TRBJ2-7, with 9 bases aligning to TRBD1. Germline CDR1 is SNHLY and CDR2 is FYNNEI. Unmatched junction bases numbered 15, after V lost 9 bases and J lost 9 bases. The CDR3 runs 14 residues.

The chain couples TRBV2 to TRBJ1-5, with D perhaps TRBD1 (5 bases). CDR3 length: 13 residues. Trimming removed 6 bases from V and 6 bases from J, with 12 bases in between. CDR1 and CDR2 (germline): SNHLY, FYNNEI. In DNA form, the CDR3 reads TGTGCCAGCAGGGGGGGGTTTGGTCAGCCCCAGCATTTT. Protein product: CASRGGFGQPQHF.

This clone was seen more than once but under ten times. The chain combines TRBV27 with TRBJ1-4, with D possibly being TRBD1 (5 bases). CDR3 length: 14 amino acids. Germline V gene sequence: CDR1 MNHEY, CDR2 SMNVEV (reference sequence). V lost 3 bases, J lost 7 bases, and 12 bases lay in between. The CDR3 DNA reads as TGTGCCAGCAGTTTGGCGGGGGGAGGTGAAAAACTGTTTTTT. Its protein product is CASSLAGGGEKLFF. The variable domain in full, with the rest retrieved from reference TRBV27 and TRBJ1-4, is EAQVTQNPRYLITVTGKKLTVTCSQNMNHEYMSWYRQDPGLGLRQIYYSMNVEVTDKGDVPEGYKVSRKEKRNFPLILESPSPNQTSLYFCASSLAGGGEKLFFGSGTQLSVL.

The CDR3 DNA reads as TGTGCCAGCAGATTAGTAGGAGGATCCTACGAGCAGTACTTC. Amino acid sequence: CASRLVGGSYEQYF. The rearrangement joins TRBV5-5 to TRBJ2-7; possible D gene TRBD2, 5 bases. V dropped 5 bases and J dropped 1 base, with 13 bases sitting between them. Germline V gives CDR1 SGHKS, CDR2 YYEKEE (reference sequence). This CDR3 has 14 amino acids.

The V gene is TRBV15, the J gene TRBJ1-6; 7 bases agree with TRBD1. J gave up 9 bases and V 1 base, and 9 bases lay outside the gene matches. Per the germline V gene, CDR1 is LNHNV and CDR2 is YYDKDF (reference sequence). The CDR3 runs to 16 residues. The chain's CDR3 is CATSRAPPGGSSPLHF. As DNA, the CDR3 is TGTGCCACCAGCAGAGCCCCCCCAGGGGGAAGTTCACCCCTCCACTTT. Full variable domain (outside the CDR3, taken from reference TRBV15 and TRBJ1-6): DAMVIQNPRYQVTQFGKPVTLSCSQTLNHNVMYWYQQKSSQAPKLLFHYYDKDFNNEADTPDNFQSRRPNTSFCFLDIRSPGLGDTAMYLCATSRAPPGGSSPLHFGNGTRLTVT.

The rearrangement links TRBV5-8 to TRBJ2-1; 9 bases align to TRBD2. V lost 0 bases and J lost 4; bases outside the gene matches: 11. Germline assignment: CDR1 SGHTS and CDR2 YDEGEE. This CDR3 spans 18 amino acids. In DNA, the CDR3 is TGTGCCAGCAGCTTGGGTAGCGGGAGTAGCCCCCCTTACAATGAGCAGTTCTTC. Amino acid sequence: CASSLGSGSSPPYNEQFF.

CDR3 residues: CASSQVQQGGDTIYF. CDR3 nucleotide sequence: TGCGCCAGCAGCCAAGTGCAGCAGGGTGGGGACACCATATATTTT. V is TRBV4-1 and J is TRBJ1-3; weak D call: TRBD1 (5 bases). Trimming removed 1 base from V and 8 bases from J, with 15 bases in between. The CDR3 contains 15 residues. From germline, CDR1 is MGHRA and CDR2 YSYEKL.